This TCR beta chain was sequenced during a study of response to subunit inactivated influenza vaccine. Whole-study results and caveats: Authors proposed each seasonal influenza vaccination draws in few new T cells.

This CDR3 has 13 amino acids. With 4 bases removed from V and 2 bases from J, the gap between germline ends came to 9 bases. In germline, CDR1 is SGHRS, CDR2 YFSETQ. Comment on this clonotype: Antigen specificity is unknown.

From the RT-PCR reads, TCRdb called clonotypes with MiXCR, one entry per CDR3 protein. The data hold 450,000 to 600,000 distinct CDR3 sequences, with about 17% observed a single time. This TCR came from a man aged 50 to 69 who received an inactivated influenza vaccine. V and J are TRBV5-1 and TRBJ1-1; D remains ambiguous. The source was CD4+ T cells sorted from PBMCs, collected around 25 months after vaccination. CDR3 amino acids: CASSQGLNTEAFF. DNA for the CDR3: TGCGCCAGCAGCCAAGGACTCAACACTGAAGCTTTCTTT.